One sample yielded the 11 T cell receptor beta chains listed below, sequenced in a study of cytomegalovirus exposure and HLA in healthy donors (dated by TCRdb to between 2016 and 2019). The protocol used for the library was the immunoSEQ multiplex PCR assay. Drawn from immuneACCESS, this table holds only the in-frame rearrangements with V and J called that TCRdb kept. Clones are partly lost; checked studies trace under half to an unresolved V gene and leave the rest unexplained. This sample lists 100,000 to 150,000 clones; roughly 89% were detected once. The ten largest clones represent approximately 2% of the sample. Sequenced material: PBMCs. The source is a young woman in good health and CMV-seronegative.

The chain employs TRBV5-1 and TRBJ2-3; 10 nucleotides agree with TRBD2. V lost 0 bases and J lost 4; bases outside the gene matches: 2. There are 15 residues in the CDR3. Germline V gene sequence: CDR1 SGHRS, CDR2 YFSETQ. CDR3 in amino acids: CASSLGAGGADTQYF. In nucleotides, the CDR3 is TGCGCCAGCAGCTTGGGAGCGGGAGGGGCAGATACGCAGTATTTT.

This sequence joins TRBV28 and TRBJ1-1, with D unclear. This CDR3 contains 13 residues. CDR1 is MDHEN and CDR2 is SYDVKM in the germline V gene. V was pared by 8 bases and J by 1 base, with 11 bases between. The DNA for the CDR3 is TGTGCCAGCCGCTGGGAGGGGAACACTGAAGCTTTCTTT. Protein product: CASRWEGNTEAFF.

This sequence joins TRBV11-3 and TRBJ2-7; 8 bases are shared with TRBD1. CDR3 size: 15 residues. The V gene end was trimmed by 3 bases and the J gene end by 3 bases; junction bases not matched to a gene: 7. Looked up from germline, CDR1 is SGHNT and CDR2 is YENEEA. The CDR3 is CASSLVTGQDYEQYF. CDR3 sequence (DNA): TGTGCCAGCAGCTTGGTCACGGGACAGGACTACGAGCAGTACTTC. The full variable domain, completed using reference TRBV11-3 and TRBJ2-7, is EAGVVQSPRYKIIEKKQPVAFWCNPISGHNTLYWYLQNLGQGPELLIRYENEEAVDDSQLPKDRFSAERLKGVDSTLKIQPAELGDSAVYLCASSLVTGQDYEQYFGPGTRLTVT.

This chain connects TRBV25-1 to TRBJ1-4; D is possibly TRBD1 (5 bases). The CDR3 is 15 residues long. Per the germline V gene, CDR1 is MGHDK and CDR2 is SYGVNS. V lost 3 bases and J lost 8, with 16 bases in between. The CDR3, as DNA: TGTGCCAGCAGTGACGGGGGGGGGTCCTGGGAAAAACTGTTTTTT. Translating gives CASSDGGGSWEKLFF.

The rearrangement links TRBV19 to TRBJ1-2; D possibly corresponds to TRBD1 (6 bases). The CDR3 runs to 14 residues. Germline V lookup: CDR1 LNHDA, CDR2 SQIVND (reference sequence). The ends were cut back, 0 bases at V and 9 bases at J, with 14 bases in the middle. For the CDR3, the DNA is TGTGCCAGTAGTATAGACGCACGAAGGGGGAGCTACACCTTC. Its protein product is CASSIDARRGSYTF.

The chain joins TRBV2 to TRBJ1-2; D remains ambiguous. V was cut by 3 bases and J by 2 bases, with 13 bases left in between. CDR1 is SNHLY, CDR2 FYNNEI, per germline. CDR3 length: 15 residues. CDR3: CASSDSFGVNYGYTF. The CDR3 DNA follows: TGTGCCAGCAGTGATTCATTCGGGGTAAACTATGGCTACACCTTC.

This clone has just one count. The V and J genes are TRBV4-1 and TRBJ2-1, with 12 bases matching TRBD2. Losses at the gene ends were 1 base for V and 2 bases for J; bases not matched to a gene: 3. The length of the CDR3 is 17 residues. From germline, CDR1 is MGHRA and CDR2 YSYEKL. In nucleotides, the CDR3 is TGCGCCAGCAGCCAAGTTACTAGCGGGAGGACCTACAATGAGCAGTTCTTC. Its translation: CASSQVTSGRTYNEQFF.

The genes are TRBV5-1 and TRBJ2-4; 7 bases align to TRBD1. The V and J ends lost 4 bases and 0 bases, in that order; junction bases with no gene match: 16. The length of the CDR3 is 19 residues. Germline lookup yields CDR1 SGHRS and CDR2 YFSETQ. CDR3 residues: CASSPWTGPRTLAKNIQYF. CDR3 sequence (DNA): TGCGCCAGCAGCCCGTGGACAGGCCCGAGGACTTTAGCCAAAAACATTCAGTACTTC.

This clone was seen a single time. The chain is built from TRBV27 and TRBJ2-1; 9 bases map to TRBD2. CDR1 is MNHEY, CDR2 SMNVEV, per germline (reference sequence). With 4 bases clipped from V and 4 bases from J, the junction kept 8 bases outside the gene matches. The CDR3 has 16 amino acids. For the CDR3, the DNA is TGTGCCAGCAGTTGGGATAGCGGGAGTAAATACAATGAGCAGTTCTTC. This encodes CASSWDSGSKYNEQFF.

V usage is TRBV9 and J usage is TRBJ2-7, with D possibly TRBD1 on 6 matching bases. The CDR3 is made up of 15 amino acids. Germline CDR1 is SGDLS and CDR2 is YYNGEE. The V end was cut by 2 bases, the J end by 3 bases, with 15 bases between. The CDR3, as DNA: TGTGCCAGCAGCGTGGCCGGGACACAGAACTACGAGCAGTACTTC. It translates to CASSVAGTQNYEQYF.

The chain joins TRBV14 to TRBJ2-7, with 8 bases fitting TRBD1. This CDR3 region has 14 residues. J was trimmed by 2 bases and V by 6 bases; bases with no gene match: 6. Germline CDR1 is SGHDN and CDR2 is FVKESK. This CDR3 reads CASRGTGHPYEQYF. The DNA of the CDR3 is TGTGCCAGCAGGGGGACAGGACATCCCTACGAGCAGTACTTC.